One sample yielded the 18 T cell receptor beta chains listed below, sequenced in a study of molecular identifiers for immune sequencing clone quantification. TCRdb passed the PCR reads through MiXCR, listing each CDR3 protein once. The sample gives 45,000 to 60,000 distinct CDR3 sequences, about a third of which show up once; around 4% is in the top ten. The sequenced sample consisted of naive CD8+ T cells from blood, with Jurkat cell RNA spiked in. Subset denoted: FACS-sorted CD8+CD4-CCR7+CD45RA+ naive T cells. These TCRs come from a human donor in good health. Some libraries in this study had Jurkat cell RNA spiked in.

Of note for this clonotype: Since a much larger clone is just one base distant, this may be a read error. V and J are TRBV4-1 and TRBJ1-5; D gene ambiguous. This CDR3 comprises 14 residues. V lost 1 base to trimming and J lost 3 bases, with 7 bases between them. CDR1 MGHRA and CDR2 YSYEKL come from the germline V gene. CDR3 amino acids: CASSQGAANQPQHF. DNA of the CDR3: TGCGCCAGCAGCCAAGGGGCAGCCAATCAGCCCCAGCATTTT.

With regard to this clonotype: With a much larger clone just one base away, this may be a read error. The CDR3: CASSPGSDYGYTF. The DNA of the CDR3 is TGTGCCAGCAGCCCAGGGTCAGACTATGGCTACACCTTC. The chain uses TRBV11-2 and TRBJ1-2; TRBD1 is a possible D gene (5 bases). The V and J ends lost 5 bases and 3 bases respectively, with 10 bases between them. The CDR3 is 13 residues long. CDR1 SGHAT and CDR2 FQNNGV come from the germline V gene.

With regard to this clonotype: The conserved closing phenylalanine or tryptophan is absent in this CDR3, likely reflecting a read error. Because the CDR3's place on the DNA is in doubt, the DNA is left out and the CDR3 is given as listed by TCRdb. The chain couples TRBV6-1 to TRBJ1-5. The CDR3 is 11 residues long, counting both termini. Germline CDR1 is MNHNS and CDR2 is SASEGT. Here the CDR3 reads CASSEYQPQQI.

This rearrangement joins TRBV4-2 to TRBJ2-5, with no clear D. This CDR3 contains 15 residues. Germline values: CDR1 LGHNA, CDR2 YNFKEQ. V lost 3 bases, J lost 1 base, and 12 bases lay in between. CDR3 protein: CASSQPRFAQETQYF. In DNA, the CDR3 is TGTGCCAGCAGCCAGCCTAGGTTCGCCCAAGAGACCCAGTACTTC.

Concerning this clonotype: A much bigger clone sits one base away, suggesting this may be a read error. The CDR3 reads CASSRSGAGRDEQYF. In DNA form, the CDR3 reads TGCGCCAGCAGCCGGTCAGGAGCGGGAAGAGACGAGCAGTACTTC. This chain connects TRBV4-1 to TRBJ2-7; 7 nucleotides match TRBD2. Germline CDR1 and CDR2: MGHRA and YSYEKL. The length of the CDR3 is 15 residues. V lost 4 bases to trimming and J lost 5 bases; unmatched junction nucleotides: 11.

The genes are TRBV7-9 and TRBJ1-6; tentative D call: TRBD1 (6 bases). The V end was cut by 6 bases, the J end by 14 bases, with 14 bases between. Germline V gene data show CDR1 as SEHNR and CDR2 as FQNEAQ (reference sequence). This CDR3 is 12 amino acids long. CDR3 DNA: TGTGCCAGCAGTTCGACAGGCAGCACCCTCCACTTT. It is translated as CASSSTGSTLHF.

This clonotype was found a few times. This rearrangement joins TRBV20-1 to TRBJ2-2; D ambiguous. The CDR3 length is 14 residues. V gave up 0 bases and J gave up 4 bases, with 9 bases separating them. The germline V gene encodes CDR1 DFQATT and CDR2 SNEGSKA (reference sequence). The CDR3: CSARDRVLTGELFF. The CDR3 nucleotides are TGCAGTGCTAGAGATCGGGTCCTCACCGGGGAGCTGTTTTTT.

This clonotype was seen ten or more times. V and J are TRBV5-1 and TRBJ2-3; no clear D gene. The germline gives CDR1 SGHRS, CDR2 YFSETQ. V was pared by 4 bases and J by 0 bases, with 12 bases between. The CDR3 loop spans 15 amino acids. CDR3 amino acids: CASSPTESSTDTQYF. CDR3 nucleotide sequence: TGCGCCAGCAGCCCGACGGAATCTAGCACAGATACGCAGTATTTT. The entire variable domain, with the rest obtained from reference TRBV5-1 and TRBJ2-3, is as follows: KAGVTQTPRYLIKTRGQQVTLSCSPISGHRSVSWYQQTPGQGLQFLFEYFSETQRNKGNFPGRFSGRQFSNSRSEMNVSTLELGDSALYLCASSPTESSTDTQYFGPGTRLTVL.

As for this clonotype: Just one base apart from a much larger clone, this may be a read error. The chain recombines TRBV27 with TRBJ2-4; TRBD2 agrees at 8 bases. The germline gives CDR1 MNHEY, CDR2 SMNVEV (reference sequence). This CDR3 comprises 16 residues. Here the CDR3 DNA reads TGTGCCAGCAGTTCCCCCGTGCGGGGGGCTAAAAACATTCTGTACTTC. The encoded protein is CASSSPVRGAKNILYF.

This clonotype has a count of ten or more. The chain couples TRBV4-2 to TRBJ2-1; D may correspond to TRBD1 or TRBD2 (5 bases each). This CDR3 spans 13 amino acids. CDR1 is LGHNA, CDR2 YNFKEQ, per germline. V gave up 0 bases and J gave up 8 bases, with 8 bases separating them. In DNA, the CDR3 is TGTGCCAGCAGCCAAGATGAGGGGCATGAGCAGTTCTTC. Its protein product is CASSQDEGHEQFF.

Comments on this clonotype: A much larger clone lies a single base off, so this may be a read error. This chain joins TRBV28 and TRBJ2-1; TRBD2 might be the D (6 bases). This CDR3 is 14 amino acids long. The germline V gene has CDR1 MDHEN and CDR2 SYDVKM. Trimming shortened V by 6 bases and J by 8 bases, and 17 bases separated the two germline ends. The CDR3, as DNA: TGTGCCAGCAGATTTTTGGAGGGTATGGATGAGCAGTTCTTC. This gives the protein CASRFLEGMDEQFF.

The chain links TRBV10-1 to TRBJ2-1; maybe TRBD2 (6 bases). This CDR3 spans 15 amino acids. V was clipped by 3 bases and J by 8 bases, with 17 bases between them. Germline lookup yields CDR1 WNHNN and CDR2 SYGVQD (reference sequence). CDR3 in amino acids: CASSDTSGRMDEQFF. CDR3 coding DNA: TGCGCCAGCAGTGATACTAGTGGGAGGATGGATGAGCAGTTCTTC.

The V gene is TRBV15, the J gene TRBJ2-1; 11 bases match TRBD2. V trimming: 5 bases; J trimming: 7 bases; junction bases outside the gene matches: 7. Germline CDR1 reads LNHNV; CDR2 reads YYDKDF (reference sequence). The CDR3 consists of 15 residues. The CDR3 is CATSSSLAGANEQFF. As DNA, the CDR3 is TGTGCCACCAGCTCCTCACTAGCGGGGGCTAATGAGCAGTTCTTC.

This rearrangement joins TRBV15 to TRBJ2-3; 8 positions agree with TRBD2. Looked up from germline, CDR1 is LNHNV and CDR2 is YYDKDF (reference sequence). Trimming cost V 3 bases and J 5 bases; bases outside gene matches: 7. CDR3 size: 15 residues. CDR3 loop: CATSRVLAEIDTQYF. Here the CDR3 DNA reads TGTGCCACCAGCAGGGTACTAGCGGAGATAGATACGCAGTATTTT.

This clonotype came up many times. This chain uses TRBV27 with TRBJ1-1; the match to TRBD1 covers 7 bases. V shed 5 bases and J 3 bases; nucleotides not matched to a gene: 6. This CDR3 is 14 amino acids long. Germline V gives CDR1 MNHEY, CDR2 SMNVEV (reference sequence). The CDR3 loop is CASSIWTGDTEAFF. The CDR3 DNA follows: TGTGCCAGCAGTATATGGACAGGAGACACTGAAGCTTTCTTT.

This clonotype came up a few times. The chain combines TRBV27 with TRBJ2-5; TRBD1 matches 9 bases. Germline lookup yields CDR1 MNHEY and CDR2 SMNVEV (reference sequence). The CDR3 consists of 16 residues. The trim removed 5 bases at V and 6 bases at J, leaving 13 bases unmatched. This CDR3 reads CASSSGIWDREKTQYF. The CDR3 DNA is TGTGCCAGCAGTAGCGGAATATGGGACAGGGAAAAGACCCAGTACTTC.

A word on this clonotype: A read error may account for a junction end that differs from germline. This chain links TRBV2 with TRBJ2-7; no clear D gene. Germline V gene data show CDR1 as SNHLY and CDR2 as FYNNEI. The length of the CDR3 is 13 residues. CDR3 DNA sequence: TGTGCCAGCAGTGATGGCCGGTCCTTCGAGCAGTACTTC. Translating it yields CASSDGRSFEQYF.

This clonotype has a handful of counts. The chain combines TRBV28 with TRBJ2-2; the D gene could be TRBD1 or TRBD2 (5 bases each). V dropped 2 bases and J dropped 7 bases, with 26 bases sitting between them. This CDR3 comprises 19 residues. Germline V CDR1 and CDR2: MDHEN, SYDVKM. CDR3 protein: CASSLPASGVGPNGGELFF. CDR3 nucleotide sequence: TGTGCCAGCAGTTTACCAGCAAGTGGGGTGGGACCTAACGGCGGGGAGCTGTTTTTT.